This passage covers 8 T cell receptor beta chains from one sample sequenced in a study of blood T cell repertoires in COVID-19. Sequenced by immunoSEQ multiplex PCR; TCRdb stores in-frame clones only, minus some. The sample holds about 150,000 clones; around 80% are singletons and the top ten take approximately 5%. The sample taken for sequencing was peripheral blood. These receptors were collected from a woman aged 45 to 65 with acute or convalescent COVID-19.

The CDR3 sequence is CASSQDRVGGYGYTF. CDR3 in DNA: TGCGCCAGCAGCCAAGATAGAGTAGGGGGCTATGGCTACACCTTC. The chain joins TRBV4-3 to TRBJ1-2; D might be TRBD1 (6 bases). The V gene's germline CDR1 is LGHNA and CDR2 YSLEER. The CDR3 sequence is 15 residues long. The ends were cut back, 0 bases at V and 4 bases at J, with 12 bases in the middle.

The CDR3 spells CASSPTPNEKLFF. The CDR3 DNA follows: TGTGCCAGCAGCCCAACACCTAATGAAAAACTGTTTTTT. The chain recombines TRBV4-2 with TRBJ1-4; D is unresolved. Germline lookup yields CDR1 LGHNA and CDR2 YNFKEQ. The CDR3 consists of 13 residues. The germline V and J ends were trimmed by 4 bases and 3 bases, with 6 bases remaining between them.

This chain joins TRBV6-5 and TRBJ1-2; D not certain. Germline V gene sequence: CDR1 MNHEY, CDR2 SVGAGI. This CDR3 contains 14 residues. V shed 6 bases and J shed 0 bases, with 11 bases lying between them. The CDR3, as DNA: TGTGCCAGCAGGCACAAAGTTGCTAACTATGGCTACACCTTC. It encodes CASRHKVANYGYTF.

Of note for this clone: Within the sample, other DNA sequences also encode this same CDR3. The chain recombines TRBV7-3 with TRBJ1-2, with a tentative D call TRBD1 (5 bases). The V end was cut by 7 bases, the J end by 1 base, with 16 bases between. CDR3 length equals 15 residues. CDR1 is SGHTA and CDR2 is FQGTGA in the germline V gene. The DNA for the CDR3 is TGTGCCAGCAACCCGGGCGGGGGGTTTAACTATGGCTACACCTTC. Translated, it gives CASNPGGGFNYGYTF.

The chain employs TRBV7-2 and TRBJ1-5; no reliable D call. Germline assignment: CDR1 SGHTA and CDR2 FQGNSA. This CDR3 spans 13 amino acids. V was trimmed by 5 bases and J by 4 bases, leaving 9 bases between them. The DNA for the CDR3 is TGTGCCAGCAGCACAGTTGGGAATCAGCCCCAGCATTTT. Its translation: CASSTVGNQPQHF.

The chain is built from TRBV7-2 and TRBJ2-1; unclear D gene. This CDR3 spans 12 amino acids. V lost 0 bases to trimming and J lost 6 bases, with 3 bases between them. Germline CDR1 is SGHTA and CDR2 is FQGNSA. The CDR3 DNA is TGTGCCAGCAGCTTAGCTCTCAATGAGCAGTTCTTC. The encoded protein is CASSLALNEQFF. The entire variable domain, with the rest obtained from reference TRBV7-2 and TRBJ2-1, is as follows: GAGVSQSPSNKVTEKGKDVELRCDPISGHTALYWYRQSLGQGLEFLIYFQGNSAPDKSGLPSDRFSAERTGGSVSTLTIQRTQQEDSAVYLCASSLALNEQFFGPGTRLTVL.

This clone was observed once. The chain employs TRBV28 and TRBJ1-5, with TRBD1 matching over 9 bases. After removal of 1 base from V and 6 bases from J, the junction contained 4 bases not matched to a gene. The CDR3 has 15 residues. Germline V gene lookup returns CDR1 MDHEN and CDR2 SYDVKM. The DNA of the CDR3 is TGTGCCAGCAGTTTATCCACAGGGGGCCGTCAGCCCCAGCATTTT. Translated: CASSLSTGGRQPQHF.

Many counts were recorded for this clone. The genes are TRBV28 and TRBJ2-7; 9 nucleotides line up with TRBD1. The CDR3 contains 15 residues. The J segment lost 1 base and the V segment lost 6 bases, leaving 7 bases of the junction unmatched. In germline, CDR1 is MDHEN, CDR2 SYDVKM. The CDR3 loop reads CASSLPDRGSYEQYF. The CDR3, as DNA: TGTGCCAGCAGCCTCCCGGACAGGGGATCCTACGAGCAGTACTTC. The full variable domain, completed using reference TRBV28 and TRBJ2-7, is DVKVTQSSRYLVKRTGEKVFLECVQDMDHENMFWYRQDPGLGLRLIYFSYDVKMKEKGDIPEGYSVSREKKERFSLILESASTNQTSMYLCASSLPDRGSYEQYFGPGTRLTVT.